This T cell receptor beta chain was identified during a study of technical replicates of blood from several donors. The table came from immunoSEQ multiplex PCR; TCRdb's copy has only in-frame clones and leaves some out. This sample has more than 13,000 clones, with more than 75% found just once. The CDR3 consists of 16 residues. Germline V gene lookup returns CDR1 SGHNT and CDR2 YYREEE (reference sequence). The V gene lost 5 bases and the J gene lost 3 bases, with 21 bases spanning the gap. The V and J genes are TRBV5-4 and TRBJ2-7; a possible D gene is TRBD1 (5 bases). The receptor's source is a human donor in good health. The sample consisted of PBMCs. This CDR3 is CASSERTGLRRYEQYF. The CDR3 DNA reads TGTGCCAGCAGTGAGAGAACAGGCCTGAGGCGCTACGAGCAGTACTTC.